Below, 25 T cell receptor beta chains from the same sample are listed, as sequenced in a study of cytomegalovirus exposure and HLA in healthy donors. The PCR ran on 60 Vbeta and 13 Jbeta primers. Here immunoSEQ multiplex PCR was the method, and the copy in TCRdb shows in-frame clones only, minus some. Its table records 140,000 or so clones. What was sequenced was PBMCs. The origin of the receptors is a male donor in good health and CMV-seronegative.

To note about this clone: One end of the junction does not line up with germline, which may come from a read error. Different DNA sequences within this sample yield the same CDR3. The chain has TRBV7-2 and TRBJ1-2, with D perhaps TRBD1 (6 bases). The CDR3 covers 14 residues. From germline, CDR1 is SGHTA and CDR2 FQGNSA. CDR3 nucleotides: TGTGCCAGCCGTTTAGGGGGGGAAAACTATGGCTACACCTTT. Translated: CASRLGGENYGYTF.

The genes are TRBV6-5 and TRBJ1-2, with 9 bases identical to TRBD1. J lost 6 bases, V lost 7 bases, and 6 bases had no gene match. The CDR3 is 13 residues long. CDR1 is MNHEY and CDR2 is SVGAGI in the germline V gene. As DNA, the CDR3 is TGTGCCAGCACAAGTACAGGGGGCGATGGCTACACCTTC. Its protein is CASTSTGGDGYTF.

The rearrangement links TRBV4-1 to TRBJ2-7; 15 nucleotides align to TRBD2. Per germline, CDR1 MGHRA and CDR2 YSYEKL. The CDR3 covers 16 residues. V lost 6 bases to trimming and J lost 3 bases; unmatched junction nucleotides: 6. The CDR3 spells CASSAGLAGGVYEQYF. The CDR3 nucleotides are TGCGCCAGCAGTGCGGGACTAGCGGGGGGAGTCTACGAGCAGTACTTC.

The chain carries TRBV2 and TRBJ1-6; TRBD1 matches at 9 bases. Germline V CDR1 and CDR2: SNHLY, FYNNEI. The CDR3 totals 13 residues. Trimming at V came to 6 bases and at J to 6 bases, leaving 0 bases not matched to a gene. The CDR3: CASRDRGNSPLHF. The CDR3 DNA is TGTGCCAGCAGGGACAGGGGTAATTCACCCCTCCACTTT.

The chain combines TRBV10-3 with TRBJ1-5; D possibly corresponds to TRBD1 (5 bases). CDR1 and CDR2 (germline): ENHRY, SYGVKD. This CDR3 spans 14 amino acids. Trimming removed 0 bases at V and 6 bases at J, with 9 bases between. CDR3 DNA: TGTGCCATCAGTGAGTCAGGGGAGGGTCAGCCCCAGCATTTT. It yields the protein CAISESGEGQPQHF.

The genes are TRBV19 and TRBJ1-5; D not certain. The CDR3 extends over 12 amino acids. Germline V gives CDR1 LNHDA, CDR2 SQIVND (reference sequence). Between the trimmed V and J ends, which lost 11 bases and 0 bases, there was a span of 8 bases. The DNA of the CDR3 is TGTGCCGCGAGAGGTAGCAATCAGCCCCAGCATTTT. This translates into CAARGSNQPQHF.

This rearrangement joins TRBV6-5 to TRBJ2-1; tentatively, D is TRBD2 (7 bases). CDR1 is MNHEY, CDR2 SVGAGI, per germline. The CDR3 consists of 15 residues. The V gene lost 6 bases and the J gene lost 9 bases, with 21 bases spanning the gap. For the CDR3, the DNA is TGTGCCAGCAGGGCTCAGTCGGGTAGGGGGGGTGAGCAGTTCTTC. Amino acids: CASRAQSGRGGEQFF.

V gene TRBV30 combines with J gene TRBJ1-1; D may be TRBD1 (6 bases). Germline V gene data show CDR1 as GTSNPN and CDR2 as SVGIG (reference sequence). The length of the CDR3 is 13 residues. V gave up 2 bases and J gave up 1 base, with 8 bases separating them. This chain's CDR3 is CAWSQGPNTEAFF. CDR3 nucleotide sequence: TGTGCCTGGAGTCAGGGGCCGAACACTGAAGCTTTCTTT. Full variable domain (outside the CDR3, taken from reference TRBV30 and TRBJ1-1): SQTIHQWPATLVQPVGSPLSLECTVEGTSNPNLYWYRQAAGRGLQLLFYSVGIGQISSEVPQNLSASRPQDRQFILSSKKLLLSDSGFYLCAWSQGPNTEAFFGQGTRLTVV.

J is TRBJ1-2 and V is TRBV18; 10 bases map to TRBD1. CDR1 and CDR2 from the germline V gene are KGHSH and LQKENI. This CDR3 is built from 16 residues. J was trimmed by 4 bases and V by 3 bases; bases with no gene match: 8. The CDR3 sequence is CASSPETGGGSYGYTF. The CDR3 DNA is TGTGCCAGCTCACCCGAGACAGGGGGCGGGAGCTATGGCTACACCTTC.

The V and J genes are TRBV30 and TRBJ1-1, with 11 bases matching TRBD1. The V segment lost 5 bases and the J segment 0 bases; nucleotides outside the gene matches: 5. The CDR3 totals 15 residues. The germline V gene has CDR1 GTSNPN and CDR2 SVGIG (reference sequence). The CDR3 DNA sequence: TGTGCCTGGGAACGGGACAGGGGGATGAACACTGAAGCTTTCTTT. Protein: CAWERDRGMNTEAFF.

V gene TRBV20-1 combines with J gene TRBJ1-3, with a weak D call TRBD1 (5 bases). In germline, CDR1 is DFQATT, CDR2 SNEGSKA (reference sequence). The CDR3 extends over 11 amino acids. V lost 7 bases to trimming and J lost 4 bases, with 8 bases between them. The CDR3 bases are TGCAGTGTCAAGGGGGGAAACACCATATATTTT. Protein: CSVKGGNTIYF.

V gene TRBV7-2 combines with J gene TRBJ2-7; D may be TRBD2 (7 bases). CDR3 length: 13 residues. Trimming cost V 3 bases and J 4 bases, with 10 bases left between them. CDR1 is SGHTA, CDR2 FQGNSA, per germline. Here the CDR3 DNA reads TGTGCCAGCAGCTTTGGGGGGGCTTACGAGCAGTACTTC. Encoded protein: CASSFGGAYEQYF.

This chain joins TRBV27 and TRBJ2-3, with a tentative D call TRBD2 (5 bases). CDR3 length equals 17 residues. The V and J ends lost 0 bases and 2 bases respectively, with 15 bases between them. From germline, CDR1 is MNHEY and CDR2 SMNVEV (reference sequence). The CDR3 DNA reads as TGTGCCAGCAGTTTATCCCCGTATAGCGCTTACACAGATACGCAGTATTTT. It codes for CASSLSPYSAYTDTQYF.

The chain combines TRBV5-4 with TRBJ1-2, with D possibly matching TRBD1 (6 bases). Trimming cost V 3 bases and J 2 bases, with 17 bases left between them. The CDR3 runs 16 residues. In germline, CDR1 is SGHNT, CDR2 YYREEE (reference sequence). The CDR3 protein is CASSSRRPGQNYGYTF. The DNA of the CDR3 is TGTGCCAGCAGCTCGAGGCGGCCCGGACAGAACTATGGCTACACCTTC.

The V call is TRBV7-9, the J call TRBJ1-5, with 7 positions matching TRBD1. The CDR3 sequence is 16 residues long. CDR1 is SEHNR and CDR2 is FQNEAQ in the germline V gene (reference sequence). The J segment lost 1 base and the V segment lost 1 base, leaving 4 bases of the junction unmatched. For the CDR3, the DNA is TGTGCCAGCAGCTTAGAAGGGGGCGTCAGCAATCAGCCCCAGCATTTT. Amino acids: CASSLEGGVSNQPQHF. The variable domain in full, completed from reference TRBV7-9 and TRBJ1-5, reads DTGVSQNPRHKITKRGQNVTFRCDPISEHNRLYWYRQTLGQGPEFLTYFQNEAQLEKSRLLSDRFSAERPKGSFSTLEIQRTEQGDSAMYLCASSLEGGVSNQPQHFGDGTRLSIL.

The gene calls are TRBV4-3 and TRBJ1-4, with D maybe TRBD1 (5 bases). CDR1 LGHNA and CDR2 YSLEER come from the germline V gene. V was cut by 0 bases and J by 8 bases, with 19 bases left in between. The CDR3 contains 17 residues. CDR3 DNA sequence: TGCGCCAGCAGCCAAGATCTTTTGAGGGGAGGTGGGGAAAAACTGTTTTTT. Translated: CASSQDLLRGGGEKLFF.

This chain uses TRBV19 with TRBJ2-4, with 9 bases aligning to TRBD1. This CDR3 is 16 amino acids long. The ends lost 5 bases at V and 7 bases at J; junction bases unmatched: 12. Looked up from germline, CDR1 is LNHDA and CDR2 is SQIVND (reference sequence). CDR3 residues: CASSPNPGQGRNIQYF. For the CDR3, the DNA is TGTGCCAGTAGTCCGAATCCGGGACAGGGCAGGAACATTCAGTACTTC.

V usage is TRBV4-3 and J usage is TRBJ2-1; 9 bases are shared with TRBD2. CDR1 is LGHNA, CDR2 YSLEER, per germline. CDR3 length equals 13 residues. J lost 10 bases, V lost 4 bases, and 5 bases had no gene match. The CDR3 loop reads CASSPTRGGEQFF. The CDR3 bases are TGCGCCAGCAGCCCGACGCGGGGGGGAGAGCAGTTCTTC.

Here the CDR3 DNA reads TGTGCCAGCAGCTTCCTTGGGGAGGGGAATGAAAAACTGTTTTTT. As protein: CASSFLGEGNEKLFF. The V call is TRBV13, the J call TRBJ1-4, with D tentatively TRBD1 (5 bases). CDR1 is PRHDT and CDR2 is FYEKMQ in the germline V gene (reference sequence). This CDR3 has 15 amino acids. The V and J ends lost 3 bases and 5 bases respectively, with 13 bases between them.

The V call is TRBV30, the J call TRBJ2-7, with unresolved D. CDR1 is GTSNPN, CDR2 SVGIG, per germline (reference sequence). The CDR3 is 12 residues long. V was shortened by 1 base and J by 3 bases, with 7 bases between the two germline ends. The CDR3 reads CAWSDGFYEQYF. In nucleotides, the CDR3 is TGTGCCTGGAGTGATGGCTTCTACGAGCAGTACTTC.

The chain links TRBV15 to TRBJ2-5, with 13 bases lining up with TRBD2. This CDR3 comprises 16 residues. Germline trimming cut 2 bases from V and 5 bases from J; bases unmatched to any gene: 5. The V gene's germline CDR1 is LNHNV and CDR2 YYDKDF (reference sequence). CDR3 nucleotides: TGTGCCACCAGCAGATCACTAGCGGGGGGGCCTGAGACCCAGTACTTC. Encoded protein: CATSRSLAGGPETQYF.

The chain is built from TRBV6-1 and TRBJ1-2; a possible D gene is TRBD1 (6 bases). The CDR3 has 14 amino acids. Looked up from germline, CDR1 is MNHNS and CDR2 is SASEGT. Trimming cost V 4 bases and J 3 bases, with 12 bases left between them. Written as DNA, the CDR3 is TGTGCCAGCAGTGTCCCAGGGGCTGACTATGGCTACACCTTC. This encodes CASSVPGADYGYTF.

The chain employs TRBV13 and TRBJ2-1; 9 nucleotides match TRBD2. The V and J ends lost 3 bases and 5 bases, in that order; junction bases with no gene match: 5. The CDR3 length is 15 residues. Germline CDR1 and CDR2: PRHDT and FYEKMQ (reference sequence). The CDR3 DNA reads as TGTGCCAGCAGCTTGACTAGCGGTCATAACAATGAGCAGTTCTTC. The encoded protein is CASSLTSGHNNEQFF.

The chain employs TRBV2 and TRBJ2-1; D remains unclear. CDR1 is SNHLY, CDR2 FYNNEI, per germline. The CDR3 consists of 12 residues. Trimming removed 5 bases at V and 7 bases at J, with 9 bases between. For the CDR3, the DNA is TGTGCCAGCAGTCCCGGGTCAAATGAGCAGTTCTTC. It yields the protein CASSPGSNEQFF.

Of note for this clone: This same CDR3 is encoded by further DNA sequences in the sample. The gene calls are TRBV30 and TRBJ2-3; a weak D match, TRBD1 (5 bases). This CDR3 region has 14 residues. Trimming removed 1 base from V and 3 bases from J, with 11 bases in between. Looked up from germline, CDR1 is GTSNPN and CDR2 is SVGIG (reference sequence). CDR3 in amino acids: CAWSGDRGTDTQYF. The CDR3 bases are TGTGCCTGGAGTGGTGACAGAGGAACAGATACGCAGTATTTT.